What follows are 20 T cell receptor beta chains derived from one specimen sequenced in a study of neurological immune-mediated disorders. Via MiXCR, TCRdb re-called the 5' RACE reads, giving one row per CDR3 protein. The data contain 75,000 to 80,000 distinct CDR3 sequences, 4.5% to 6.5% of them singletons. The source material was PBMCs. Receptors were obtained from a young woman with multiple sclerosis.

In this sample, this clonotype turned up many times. CDR3 DNA: TGCAGTGCCAAAAACCGGGACTACGAGCAGTACTTC. This sequence encodes CSAKNRDYEQYF. The chain has TRBV20-1 and TRBJ2-7; tentatively, D is TRBD2 (5 bases). V lost 6 bases and J 3 bases, leaving 12 bases between the germline ends. The CDR3 covers 12 residues. CDR1 is DFQATT, CDR2 SNEGSKA, per germline (reference sequence).

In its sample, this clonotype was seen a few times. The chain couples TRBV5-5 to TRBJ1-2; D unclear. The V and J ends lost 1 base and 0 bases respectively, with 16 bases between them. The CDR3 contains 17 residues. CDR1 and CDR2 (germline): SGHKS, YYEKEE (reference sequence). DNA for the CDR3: TGTGCCAGCAGCTTGTTGGCTTCTACCACCGCTAACTATGGCTACACCTTC. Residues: CASSLLASTTANYGYTF.

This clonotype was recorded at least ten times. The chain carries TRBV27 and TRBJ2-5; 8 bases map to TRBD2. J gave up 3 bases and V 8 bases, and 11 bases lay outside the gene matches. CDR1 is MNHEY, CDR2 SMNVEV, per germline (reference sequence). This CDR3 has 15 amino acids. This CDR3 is CASGGIAGGKETQYF. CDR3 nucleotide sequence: TGTGCCAGCGGCGGGATTGCGGGAGGAAAAGAGACCCAGTACTTC.

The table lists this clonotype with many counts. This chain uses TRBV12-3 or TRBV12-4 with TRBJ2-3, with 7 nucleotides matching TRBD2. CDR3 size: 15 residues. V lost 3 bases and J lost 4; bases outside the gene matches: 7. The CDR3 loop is CASSFGLAEADTQYF. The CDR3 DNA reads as TGTGCCAGCAGTTTTGGTCTAGCGGAGGCAGATACGCAGTATTTT.

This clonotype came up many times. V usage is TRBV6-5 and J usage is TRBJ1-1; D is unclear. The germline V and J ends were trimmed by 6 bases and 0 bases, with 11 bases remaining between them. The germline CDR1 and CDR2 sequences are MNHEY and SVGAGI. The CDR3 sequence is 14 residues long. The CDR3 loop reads CASRRTGMNTEAFF. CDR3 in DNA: TGTGCCAGCAGGAGGACGGGGATGAACACTGAAGCTTTCTTT.

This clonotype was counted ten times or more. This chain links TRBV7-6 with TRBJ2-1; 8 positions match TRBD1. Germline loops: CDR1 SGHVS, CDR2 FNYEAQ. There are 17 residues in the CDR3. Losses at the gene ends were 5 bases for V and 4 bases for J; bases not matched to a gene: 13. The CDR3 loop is CASSPLEQGAVYNEQFF. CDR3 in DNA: TGTGCCAGCAGCCCCCTCGAGCAGGGGGCGGTTTACAATGAGCAGTTCTTC.

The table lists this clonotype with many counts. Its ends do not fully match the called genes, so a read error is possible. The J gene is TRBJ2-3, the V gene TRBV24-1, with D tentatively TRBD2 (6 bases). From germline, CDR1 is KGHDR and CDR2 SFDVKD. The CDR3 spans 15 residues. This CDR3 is CATSVLSGAKDTQYF. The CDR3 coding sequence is TGTGCCACCAGTGTTTTGTCGGGAGCTAAAGATACGCAGTATTTT.

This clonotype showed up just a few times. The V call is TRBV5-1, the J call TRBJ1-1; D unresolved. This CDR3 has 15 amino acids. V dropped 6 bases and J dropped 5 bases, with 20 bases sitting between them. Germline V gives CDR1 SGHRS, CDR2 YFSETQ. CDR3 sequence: CASKLTPMGGTEAFF. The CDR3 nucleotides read TGCGCCAGCAAACTAACTCCCATGGGCGGAACTGAAGCTTTCTTT.

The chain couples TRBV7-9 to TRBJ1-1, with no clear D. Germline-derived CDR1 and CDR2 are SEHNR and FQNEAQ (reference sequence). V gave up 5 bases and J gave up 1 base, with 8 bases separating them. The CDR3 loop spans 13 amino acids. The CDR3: CASSRRSNTEAFF. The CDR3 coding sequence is TGTGCCAGCAGCAGACGGTCGAACACTGAAGCTTTCTTT. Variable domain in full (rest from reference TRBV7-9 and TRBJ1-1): DTGVSQNPRHKITKRGQNVTFRCDPISEHNRLYWYRQTLGQGPEFLTYFQNEAQLEKSRLLSDRFSAERPKGSFSTLEIQRTEQGDSAMYLCASSRRSNTEAFFGQGTRLTVV.

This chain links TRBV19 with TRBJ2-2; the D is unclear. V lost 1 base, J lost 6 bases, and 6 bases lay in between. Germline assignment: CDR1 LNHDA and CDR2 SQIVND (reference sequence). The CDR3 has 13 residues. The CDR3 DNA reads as TGTGCCAGTAGTATAGCTGGGCCCGGGGAGCTGTTTTTT. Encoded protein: CASSIAGPGELFF.

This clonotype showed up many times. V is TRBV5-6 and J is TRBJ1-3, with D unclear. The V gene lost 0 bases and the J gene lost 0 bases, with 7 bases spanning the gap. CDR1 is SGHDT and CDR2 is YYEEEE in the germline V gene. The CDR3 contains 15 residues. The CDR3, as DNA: TGTGCCAGCAGCTTGGGAAGGAGCTCTGGAAACACCATATATTTT. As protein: CASSLGRSSGNTIYF.

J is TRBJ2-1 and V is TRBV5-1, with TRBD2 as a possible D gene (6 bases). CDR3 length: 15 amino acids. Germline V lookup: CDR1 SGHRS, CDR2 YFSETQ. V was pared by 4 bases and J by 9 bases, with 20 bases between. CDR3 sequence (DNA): TGCGCCAGCAGCGAGCAATTAGGCTCCGGGAGTGAGCAGTTCTTC. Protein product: CASSEQLGSGSEQFF.

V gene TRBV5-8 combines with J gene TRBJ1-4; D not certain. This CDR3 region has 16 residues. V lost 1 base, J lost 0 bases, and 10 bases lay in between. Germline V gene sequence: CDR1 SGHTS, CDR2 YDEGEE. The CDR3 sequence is CASSLHFSATNEKLFF. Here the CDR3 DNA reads TGTGCCAGCAGCTTGCATTTTAGTGCAACTAATGAAAAACTGTTTTTT.

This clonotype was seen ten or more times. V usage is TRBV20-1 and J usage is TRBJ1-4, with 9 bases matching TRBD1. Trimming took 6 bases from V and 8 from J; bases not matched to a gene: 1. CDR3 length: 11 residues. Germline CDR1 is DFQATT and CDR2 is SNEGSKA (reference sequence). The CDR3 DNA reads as TGCAGTGCGGACAGGGGCGAAAAACTGTTTTTT. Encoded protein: CSADRGEKLFF.

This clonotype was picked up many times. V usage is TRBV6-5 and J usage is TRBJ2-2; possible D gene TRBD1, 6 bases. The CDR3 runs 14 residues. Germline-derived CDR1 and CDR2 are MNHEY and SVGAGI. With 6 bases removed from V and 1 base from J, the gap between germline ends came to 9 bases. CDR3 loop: CASSLGQNTGELFF. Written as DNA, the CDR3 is TGTGCCAGCAGCCTGGGACAGAACACCGGGGAGCTGTTTTTT.

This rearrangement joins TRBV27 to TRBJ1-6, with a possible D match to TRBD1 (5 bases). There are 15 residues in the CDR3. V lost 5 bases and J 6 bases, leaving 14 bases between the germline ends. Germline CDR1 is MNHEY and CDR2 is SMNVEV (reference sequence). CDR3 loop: CASSTLGLFNSPLHF. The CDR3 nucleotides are TGTGCCAGCAGTACCCTGGGACTGTTTAATTCACCCCTCCACTTT.

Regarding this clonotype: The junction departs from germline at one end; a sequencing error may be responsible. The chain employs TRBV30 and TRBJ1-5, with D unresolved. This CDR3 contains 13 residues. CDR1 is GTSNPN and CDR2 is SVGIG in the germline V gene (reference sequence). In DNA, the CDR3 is TGTGCCTGGAGTGTGGGCGGGAATCAACCCCAGCATTTT. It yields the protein CAWSVGGNQPQHF.

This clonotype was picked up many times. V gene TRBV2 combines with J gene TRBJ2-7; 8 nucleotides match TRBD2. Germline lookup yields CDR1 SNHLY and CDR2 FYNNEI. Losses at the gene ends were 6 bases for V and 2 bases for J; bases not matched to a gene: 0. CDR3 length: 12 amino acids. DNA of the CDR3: TGTGCCAGCAGCGGGGGGGCCTACGAGCAGTACGTC. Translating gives CASSGGAYEQYV.

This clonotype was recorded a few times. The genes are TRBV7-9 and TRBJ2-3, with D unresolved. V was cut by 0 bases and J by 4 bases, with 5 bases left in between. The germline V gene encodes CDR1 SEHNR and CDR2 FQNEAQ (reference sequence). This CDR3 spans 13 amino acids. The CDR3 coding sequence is TGTGCCAGCAGCTTAGCGACTTCAGATACGCAGTATTTT. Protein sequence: CASSLATSDTQYF.

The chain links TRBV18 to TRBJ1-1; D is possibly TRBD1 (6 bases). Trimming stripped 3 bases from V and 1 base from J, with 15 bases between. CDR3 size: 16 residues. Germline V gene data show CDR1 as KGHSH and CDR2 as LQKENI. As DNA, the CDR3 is TGTGCCAGCTCACCCGTTGACTCACAGGGGAACACTGAAGCTTTCTTT. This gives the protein CASSPVDSQGNTEAFF. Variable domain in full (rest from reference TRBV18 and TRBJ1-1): NAGVMQNPRHLVRRRGQEARLRCSPMKGHSHVYWYRQLPEEGLKFMVYLQKENIIDESGMPKERFSAEFPKEGPSILRIQQVVRGDSAAYFCASSPVDSQGNTEAFFGQGTRLTVV.